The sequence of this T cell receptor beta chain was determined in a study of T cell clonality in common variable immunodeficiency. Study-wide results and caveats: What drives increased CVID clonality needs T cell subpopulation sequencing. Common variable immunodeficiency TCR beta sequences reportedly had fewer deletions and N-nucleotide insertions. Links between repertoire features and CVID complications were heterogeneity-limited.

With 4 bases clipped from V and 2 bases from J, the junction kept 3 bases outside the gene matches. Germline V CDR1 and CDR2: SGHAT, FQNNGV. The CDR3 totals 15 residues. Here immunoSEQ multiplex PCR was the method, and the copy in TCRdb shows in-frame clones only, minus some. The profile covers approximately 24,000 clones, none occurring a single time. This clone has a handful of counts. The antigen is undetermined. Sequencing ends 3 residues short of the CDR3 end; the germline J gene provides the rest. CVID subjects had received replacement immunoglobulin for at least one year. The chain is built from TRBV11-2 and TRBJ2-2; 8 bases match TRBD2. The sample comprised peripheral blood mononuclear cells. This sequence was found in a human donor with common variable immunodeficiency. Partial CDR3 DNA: TGTGCCAGCAGCTATACTAGCGGAAACACCGGGGAG. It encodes CASSYTSGNTGE. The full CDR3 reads CASSYTSGNTGELFF. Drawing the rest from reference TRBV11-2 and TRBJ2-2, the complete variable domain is EAGVAQSPRYKIIEKRQSVAFWCNPISGHATLYWYQQILGQGPKLLIQFQNNGVVDDSQLPKDRFSAERLKGVDSTLKIQPAKLEDSAVYLCASSYTSGNTGELFFGEGSRLTVL.